The rows below give T cell receptor beta chains drawn from one sample of a study of shared clonotypes between healthy human individuals. Libraries were prepared by immunoSEQ multiplex PCR; TCRdb keeps only in-frame clonotypes and omits some of them. Here the sample spans about 960,000 clones, less than 85% being singletons. The sample was memory CD4+ T cells sorted from blood. Receptor source: a man in his late teens or twenties in good health. The CDR3 runs from the conserved cysteine through the conserved F or W. The D gene is left open where the match is weak. Only some rows state a clone size, as once, few, many or a class for expanded clones.

V	size	J	D	CDR3	DNA
TRBV5-1	.	TRBJ2-7	.	CASSFGSSSYEQYF	TGCGCCAGCAGCTTTGGTAGTTCTTCCTACGAGCAGTACTTC
TRBV5-6	.	TRBJ1-2	.	CASRGPGDNYGYTF	TGTGCCAGCAGGGGGCCCGGAGATAACTATGGCTACACCTTC
TRBV21-1	.	TRBJ2-1	.	CASSSRDNYNEQFF	TGTGCCAGCAGCAGCCGGGACAACTACAATGAGCAGTTCTTC
TRBV9	.	TRBJ1-1	.	CASSKTPGYTEAFF	TGTGCCAGCAGCAAGACCCCGGGGTACACTGAAGCTTTCTTT
TRBV9	.	TRBJ1-3	.	CASSVGAGPLSGNTIYF	TGTGCCAGCAGCGTAGGGGCAGGACCCCTCTCTGGAAACACCATATATTTT
TRBV5-6	.	TRBJ1-6	.	CASSFRDRNSPLHF	TGTGCCAGCAGCTTCCGGGACCGGAATTCACCCCTCCACTTT
TRBV2	once	TRBJ2-5	.	CASSEGTLSRETQYF	TGTGCCAGCAGTGAAGGGACCCTCAGCCGAGAGACCCAGTACTTC
TRBV7-3	.	TRBJ1-6	.	CASSFRQNSPLHF	TGTGCCAGCAGCTTTAGACAGAATTCACCCCTCCACTTT
TRBV2	.	TRBJ2-7	TRBD1	CASSEIQGINEQYF	TGTGCCAGCAGTGAAATACAGGGGATAAACGAGCAGTACTTC
TRBV28	.	TRBJ2-7	.	CASSLVGKEQYF	TGTGCCAGCAGTTTAGTCGGTAAAGAGCAGTACTTC
TRBV10-3	few	TRBJ1-6	TRBD1	CAIGQGGNSPLHF	TGTGCCATCGGACAGGGAGGCAATTCACCCCTCCACTTT
TRBV11-1	many	TRBJ2-1	TRBD2	CASSTRTSGGMGYNEQFF	TGTGCCAGCAGCACCCGGACTAGCGGGGGTATGGGGTACAATGAGCAGTTCTTC
TRBV27	.	TRBJ2-4	.	CASSLSPKNIQYF	TGTGCCAGCAGTTTATCTCCCAAAAACATTCAGTACTTC
TRBV19	.	TRBJ2-5	.	CASSIDWSQETQYF	TGTGCCAGTAGTATAGATTGGTCCCAAGAGACCCAGTACTTC
TRBV6-4	.	TRBJ2-6	TRBD2	CATRTSDHSGANVLTF	TGTGCCACCAGGACTAGCGACCACTCTGGGGCCAACGTCCTGACTTTC
TRBV18	.	TRBJ2-3	TRBD2	CASSTGTSGSGSDTQYF	TGTGCCAGCTCAACGGGGACTAGCGGGAGCGGCTCAGATACGCAGTATTTT
TRBV5-1	.	TRBJ1-4	.	CASSLRIGTSSEKLFF	TGCGCCAGCAGCTTAAGAATAGGGACCAGTAGTGAAAAACTGTTTTTT
TRBV7-2	many	TRBJ1-5	.	CASSLGGMSNQPQHF	TGTGCCAGCAGCTTAGGGGGGATGAGCAATCAGCCCCAGCATTTT
TRBV4-2	.	TRBJ1-4	.	CASSQGTGHLEKLFF	TGTGCCAGCAGCCAAGGGACGGGACACCTGGAAAAACTGTTTTTT
TRBV5-4	.	TRBJ2-7	.	CASSVVQSGEQYF	TGTGCCAGCAGCGTCGTTCAATCGGGGGAGCAGTACTTC
TRBV4-2	.	TRBJ2-2	.	CASKDTGELFF	TGTGCCAGCAAAGACACCGGGGAGCTGTTTTTT
TRBV27	.	TRBJ2-5	.	CASSFRGSLATQYF	TGTGCCAGCAGTTTTCGGGGCTCCTTAGCGACCCAGTACTTC
TRBV10-3	.	TRBJ2-1	TRBD2	CAIGGLAESYNEQFF	TGTGCCATCGGTGGACTAGCGGAATCCTACAATGAGCAGTTCTTC
TRBV5-1	once	TRBJ1-1	.	CASSLEGQTNTEAFF	TGCGCCAGCAGCTTGGAGGGGCAGACAAACACTGAAGCTTTCTTT
TRBV2	.	TRBJ2-2	TRBD1	CASTPHLGGWGELFF	TGTGCCAGCACTCCTCACCTAGGGGGCTGGGGGGAGCTGTTTTTT
TRBV28	.	TRBJ2-7	.	CASSLINEQYF	TGTGCCAGCAGCCTGATAAACGAGCAGTACTTC
TRBV11-2	few	TRBJ2-5	TRBD2	CASSLDGGALETQYF	TGTGCCAGCAGCTTAGACGGGGGGGCTCTGGAGACCCAGTACTTC
TRBV9	.	TRBJ1-4	.	CASSVRGQTNEKLFF	TGTGCCAGCAGCGTCAGGGGACAAACTAATGAAAAACTGTTTTTT
TRBV7-7	.	TRBJ2-3	.	CASSPVGRGRGDGACKTDTQYF	TGTGCTAGCAGCCCCGTAGGTCGGGGCCGCGGGGACGGAGCATGCAAAACAGATACGCAGTATTTT
TRBV4-1	.	TRBJ2-1	.	CASSPLPLYNEQFF	TGCGCCAGCAGCCCTCTTCCCCTGTACAATGAGCAGTTCTTC
TRBV9	few	TRBJ2-3	.	CASTQGRLASTDTQYF	TGTGCCAGCACCCAGGGGAGACTAGCTAGCACAGATACGCAGTATTTT
TRBV7-2	.	TRBJ1-4	.	CASSYSRRSGETEGEKLFF	TGTGCCAGCAGTTATTCGCGGCGCTCGGGGGAGACAGAGGGGGAAAAACTGTTTTTT
TRBV13	.	TRBJ1-5	.	CASSLGNQPQHF	TGTGCCAGCAGCTTAGGAAATCAGCCCCAGCATTTT
TRBV19	.	TRBJ2-7	TRBD1	CASGSRDRGEQYF	TGTGCCAGTGGGAGCCGGGACAGGGGCGAGCAGTACTTC
TRBV5-1	.	TRBJ2-3	TRBD2	CASSGGLAGVDTQYF	TGCGCCAGCAGCGGGGGACTAGCGGGAGTGGATACGCAGTATTTT
TRBV10-3	.	TRBJ1-3	TRBD1	CAIRRDSSGNTIYF	TGTGCCATCAGGAGGGACAGCTCTGGAAACACCATATATTTT
TRBV7-9	.	TRBJ2-5	.	CASSSGRRETQYF	TGTGCCAGCAGCTCGGGGAGACGAGAGACCCAGTACTTC
TRBV28	.	TRBJ2-1	.	CASSPEGHGSGQFF	TGTGCCAGCAGTCCCGAGGGGCACGGGTCAGGGCAGTTCTTC
TRBV19	.	TRBJ2-3	.	CSSSGATDTQYF	TGTTCTAGTAGCGGAGCCACAGATACGCAGTATTTT
TRBV4-1	.	TRBJ1-2	TRBD1	CASSQSGGVGYGYTF	TGCGCCAGCAGCCAATCAGGGGGCGTTGGCTATGGCTACACCTTC
TRBV28	.	TRBJ2-7	TRBD1	CASSDPQGQGSYEQYF	TGTGCCAGCAGTGACCCCCAGGGACAGGGGTCCTACGAGCAGTACTTC
TRBV6-5	.	TRBJ2-3	.	CASSYSLFTDTQYF	TGTGCCAGCAGTTACTCTTTATTCACAGATACGCAGTATTTT
TRBV5-1	.	TRBJ1-3	.	CASSPQGQTGNTIYF	TGCGCCAGCAGCCCACAGGGTCAGACTGGAAACACCATATATTTT
TRBV6-1	.	TRBJ1-2	.	CASSEIQSNYGYTF	TGTGCCAGCAGTGAAATACAGTCGAACTATGGCTACACCTTC
TRBV5-4	few	TRBJ2-3	TRBD2	CASSASGGAGTDTQYF	TGTGCCAGCAGCGCGAGCGGGGGGGCGGGCACAGATACGCAGTATTTT
TRBV4-1	.	TRBJ2-7	.	CASSQALIPMQGIGPIYEQYF	TGCGCCAGCAGCCAAGCGCTAATCCCCATGCAGGGGATTGGCCCGATCTACGAGCAGTACTTC
TRBV5-1	.	TRBJ2-7	.	CASRDAGGPYEQYF	TGCGCCAGCAGAGACGCAGGGGGGCCCTACGAGCAGTACTTC
TRBV18	once	TRBJ1-1	TRBD1	CASSRGQGTEAFF	TGTGCCAGCTCCCGCGGACAGGGCACTGAAGCTTTCTTT
TRBV5-1	.	TRBJ2-1	.	CASSLASVEFF	TGCGCCAGCAGCTTGGCCTCCGTGGAGTTCTTC
TRBV2	.	TRBJ1-2	TRBD1	CASSDGTGNSYGYTF	TGTGCCAGCAGCGACGGGACAGGGAATTCCTATGGCTACACCTTC
TRBV5-1	once	TRBJ1-1	.	CASSQQPNTEAFF	TGCGCCAGCAGCCAACAGCCGAACACTGAAGCTTTCTTT
TRBV2	.	TRBJ1-2	.	CASSEDYNYGYTF	TGTGCCAGCAGTGAAGATTATAACTATGGCTACACCTTC
TRBV5-4	.	TRBJ1-3	.	CASSLGGYSGNTIYF	TGTGCCAGCAGCTTGGGTGGATACTCTGGAAACACCATATATTTT